This TCR beta chain is from a study of vaccination effects on CD4 cells after COVID-19. The wider study: Every participant took two doses of the BNT162b2 or mRNA-1273 vaccine.

CDR1 is SGHVS and CDR2 is FNYEAQ in the germline V gene. The CDR3 loop spans 20 amino acids. V was clipped by 1 base and J by 0 bases, with 22 bases between them. General study results and limits: The authors studied few convalescent patients and collected no early post-infection timepoints.

Produced via immunoSEQ multiplex PCR; TCRdb's table is partial and in-frame only. The table shows roughly 75,000 clones, with under 75% occurring only once. Antigen-specific CD4+ T cell clonotypes were called by their expansion after viral peptide-pool culture in ViraFEST. Culture proceeded for about 11 days, and CD4+ T cells were then isolated. Absence of prior SARS-CoV-2 infection characterized the vaccine recipients, who showed negative nucleocapsid antibodies. On day 3 and again on day 7, half the medium was replaced with IL-2 medium. Regarding this clone: Its antigen is currently unknown.

The chain recombines TRBV7-6 with TRBJ1-3, with D perhaps matching TRBD1 (6 bases). The sequence was obtained from a human donor who received a COVID-19 vaccine. Sequencing was performed on CD4+ T cells from PBMCs cultured with HCoV-OC43 spike peptides, taken before COVID-19 vaccination. Subset in this sample: HCoV-OC43 spike overlapping peptide pool stimulation. The CDR3 DNA is TGTGCCAGCAGCTTAGGAGTTGGGATGACAGGAACTATCTCTGGAAACACCATATATTTT. It is translated as CASSLGVGMTGTISGNTIYF.